Included here is one TCR gamma chain sequence, with context. The sample comes from a study of gamma-delta chains in newborns, infants, children. Turning to the study itself: Microbial exposure reportedly drives polyclonal innate γδ T cell expansion after birth.

TCRdb repeated clone calling on the reads with CATT. The sample yields approximately 3,800 gamma-chain clones, over 60% seen once. The CDR3 has 17 amino acids. In germline, CDR1 is VTNTFY, CDR2 YDVSTARD (reference sequence). The ends lost 3 bases at V and 0 bases at J; junction bases unmatched: 10. The V and J genes are TRGV3 and TRGJP2. The J gene comes from matching the DNA to germline here; TCRdb lacks it. This TCR derives from a child who was a newborn, infant or young child, either healthy, febrile or measles-vaccinated (not recorded which). Sequencing was carried out using blood. The CDR3 loop is CATWDESRDSSDWIKTF. The CDR3 DNA sequence: TGTGCCACCTGGGACGAGTCGAGGGATAGTAGTGATTGGATCAAGACGTTT.